Listed here are 8 T cell receptor beta chains from one sample, sequenced in a study of T cells after yellow fever vaccination. Via MiXCR, TCRdb re-called the 5' RACE reads, giving one row per CDR3 protein. This table holds a few hundred thousand distinct CDR3 sequences, 8.7% found once. The sequenced sample was CD4+ T cells sorted from PBMCs, obtained 5 days after the yellow fever booster vaccination. The receptors derive from a man between 18 and 29 years old who received the YFV17D yellow fever vaccine.

Only a few counts were recorded for this clonotype. This chain connects TRBV5-1 to TRBJ1-1, with TRBD1 as a possible D gene (6 bases). V was clipped by 3 bases and J by 7 bases, with 16 bases between them. Germline loops: CDR1 SGHRS, CDR2 YFSETQ. This CDR3 has 14 amino acids. As DNA, the CDR3 is TGCGCCAGCAGCTCCACCGGGACAATTCTTGAAGCTTTCTTT. This translates into CASSSTGTILEAFF.

V usage is TRBV15 and J usage is TRBJ1-5; 7 positions match TRBD1. The germline V gene encodes CDR1 LNHNV and CDR2 YYDKDF (reference sequence). Trimming removed 5 bases from V and 0 bases from J; junction bases left unmatched: 13. This CDR3 region has 18 residues. The CDR3 here is CATSPRGGFINSNQPQHF. CDR3 bases: TGTGCCACCAGCCCGAGAGGGGGCTTTATAAATAGCAATCAGCCCCAGCATTTT.

Only a few counts were recorded for this clonotype. This chain links TRBV30 with TRBJ2-7; tentatively, D is TRBD1 (6 bases). Per the germline V gene, CDR1 is GTSNPN and CDR2 is SVGIG (reference sequence). This CDR3 spans 17 amino acids. V was shortened by 0 bases and J by 0 bases, with 18 bases between the two germline ends. Here the CDR3 DNA reads TGTGCCTGGAGTGTAAAGTTGGTGAGGGGGAGCTCCTACGAGCAGTACTTC. This sequence encodes CAWSVKLVRGSSYEQYF.

This clonotype was counted ten times or more. V and J are TRBV12-3 or TRBV12-4 and TRBJ1-2; D possibly corresponds to TRBD1 (5 bases). This CDR3 has 12 amino acids. Trimming stripped 4 bases from V and 8 bases from J, with 11 bases between. CDR3 protein: CASSSGFDGYTF. The CDR3 DNA follows: TGTGCCAGCAGTTCAGGGTTCGACGGCTACACCTTC.

V usage is TRBV2 and J usage is TRBJ2-5; D is unclear. Germline V gives CDR1 SNHLY, CDR2 FYNNEI. Trimming cost V 6 bases and J 5 bases, with 10 bases left between them. CDR3 length equals 12 residues. CDR3 in amino acids: CASRDQGETQYF. CDR3 nucleotide sequence: TGTGCCAGCAGAGATCAAGGGGAGACCCAGTACTTC.

The table lists this clonotype with a few counts. The chain couples TRBV7-2 to TRBJ1-1; D uncertain. V lost 3 bases and J lost 7, with 15 bases in between. The germline gives CDR1 SGHTA, CDR2 FQGNSA. CDR3 size: 14 residues. Written as DNA, the CDR3 is TGTGCCAGCAGCTTCGGTGAACTCAAGATTGAAGCTTTCTTT. Encoded protein: CASSFGELKIEAFF.

This clonotype was counted only a few times. The genes are TRBV7-2 and TRBJ1-2; 9 bases line up with TRBD1. V lost 5 bases to trimming and J lost 5 bases; unmatched junction nucleotides: 12. Germline-derived CDR1 and CDR2 are SGHTA and FQGNSA. CDR3 length: 16 residues. The CDR3 reads CASSPGPGQGLYGYTF. The CDR3 nucleotides read TGTGCCAGCAGCCCGGGACCGGGACAGGGACTTTATGGCTACACCTTC.

This clonotype was detected only a few times. The chain uses TRBV20-1 and TRBJ2-5, with D perhaps TRBD2 (5 bases). CDR3 size: 14 residues. The V gene's germline CDR1 is DFQATT and CDR2 SNEGSKA (reference sequence). V shed 0 bases and J shed 1 base, with 9 bases lying between them. The CDR3 spells CSARDSATQETQYF. The CDR3 DNA sequence: TGCAGTGCTAGAGATAGCGCTACCCAAGAGACCCAGTACTTC.